Below are 31 T cell receptor beta chains sequenced from a single sample in a study of OX40 agonist ivuxolimab in advanced cancers. The library was prepared using the immunoSEQ multiplex PCR assay. TCRdb stores this immuneACCESS table with in-frame sequences only. Part of the clones is absent; in the studies checked, under half of the shortfall reflects unresolved V genes, and no reason is known for the rest. The sample table shows over 50,000 clones, and around 87% are seen once. Jointly, the top ten make up about 12% of the sample. Source: CD4+ or CD8+ T cells sorted from blood, taken in a trial of the OX40 agonist ivuxolimab. All receptors come from an adult with an advanced solid tumor such as melanoma, head and neck, liver or kidney cancer.

The chain is built from TRBV6-5 and TRBJ2-4; 8 bases fit TRBD1. Trimming removed 4 bases from V and 7 bases from J; junction bases left unmatched: 9. CDR1 is MNHEY and CDR2 is SVGAGI in the germline V gene. There are 15 residues in the CDR3. The CDR3 sequence is CASSWTGSNLNIQYF. The CDR3 nucleotides are TGTGCCAGCAGTTGGACAGGGAGTAATCTGAACATTCAGTACTTC.

The chain uses TRBV11-2 and TRBJ2-1; 9 bases line up with TRBD1. The germline CDR1 and CDR2 sequences are SGHAT and FQNNGV. With V trimmed by 5 bases and J by 7 bases, 12 bases remained unmatched. CDR3 length: 16 residues. This CDR3 is CASSPGPGTGRNEQFF. CDR3 DNA sequence: TGTGCCAGCAGCCCCGGCCCCGGGACAGGGAGAAATGAGCAGTTCTTC.

The V and J genes are TRBV4-3 and TRBJ1-1, with 8 bases fitting TRBD1. The V and J ends lost 7 bases and 1 base, in that order; junction bases with no gene match: 8. The CDR3 sequence is 15 residues long. Germline V gene sequence: CDR1 LGHNA, CDR2 YSLEER. This chain's CDR3 is CASTAGGYKNTEAFF. The CDR3 region has the DNA TGCGCCAGCACTGCAGGGGGCTATAAGAACACTGAAGCTTTCTTT.

The chain recombines TRBV7-9 with TRBJ1-1; D is ambiguous. CDR1 SEHNR and CDR2 FQNEAQ come from the germline V gene (reference sequence). There are 13 residues in the CDR3. Trimming took 1 base from V and 2 from J, leaving 5 bases between them. DNA of the CDR3: TGTGCCAGCAGCTTAGACCCAAACACTGAAGCTTTCTTT. Protein: CASSLDPNTEAFF.

The V gene is TRBV6-5, the J gene TRBJ1-5, with D maybe TRBD1 (6 bases). There are 14 residues in the CDR3. Germline V lookup: CDR1 MNHEY, CDR2 SVGAGI. V shed 1 base and J shed 6 bases, with 10 bases lying between them. CDR3 loop: CASSYWGARQPQHF. In DNA, the CDR3 is TGTGCCAGCAGTTACTGGGGGGCCCGTCAGCCCCAGCATTTT.

The V and J genes are TRBV2 and TRBJ2-2; TRBD1 might be the D (5 bases). The V gene's germline CDR1 is SNHLY and CDR2 FYNNEI. The length of the CDR3 is 11 residues. V shed 6 bases and J shed 11 bases, with 10 bases lying between them. CDR3 bases: TGTGCCAGCAGCCCTCAGGGAGAGCTGTTTTTT. Translated, it gives CASSPQGELFF.

The genes are TRBV2 and TRBJ1-1; 10 nucleotides match TRBD1. J lost 6 bases, V lost 4 bases, and 5 bases had no gene match. The germline V gene has CDR1 SNHLY and CDR2 FYNNEI. There are 14 residues in the CDR3. The CDR3, as DNA: TGTGCCAGCAGTGCGGACAGGGGGAGCGCTGAAGCTTTCTTT. Translating gives CASSADRGSAEAFF. Complete variable domain (other parts from reference TRBV2 and TRBJ1-1): EPEVTQTPSHQVTQMGQEVILRCVPISNHLYFYWYRQILGQKVEFLVSFYNNEISEKSEIFDDQFSVERPDGSNFTLKIRSTKLEDSAMYFCASSADRGSAEAFFGQGTRLTVV.

The chain is built from TRBV7-9 and TRBJ1-2, with D perhaps matching TRBD1 (6 bases). CDR3 length: 15 amino acids. Germline V gene data show CDR1 as SEHNR and CDR2 as FQNEAQ (reference sequence). With 2 bases removed from V and 3 bases from J, the gap between germline ends came to 13 bases. CDR3 nucleotides: TGTGCCAGCAGCTTACTGCGGACAGCTGACTATGGCTACACCTTC. Protein product: CASSLLRTADYGYTF.

V and J are TRBV11-2 and TRBJ2-2, with D possibly being TRBD1 (6 bases). The CDR3 sequence is 15 residues long. V lost 8 bases, J lost 7 bases, and 20 bases lay in between. Germline CDR1 SGHAT, CDR2 FQNNGV. The CDR3 nucleotides read TGTGCCAGCTCCCCAACAGGGTTTGGAAGCGGGGAGCTGTTTTTT. It yields the protein CASSPTGFGSGELFF.

The chain carries TRBV19 and TRBJ2-1, with TRBD1 as a possible D gene (6 bases). The germline CDR1 and CDR2 sequences are LNHDA and SQIVND (reference sequence). The V end was cut by 1 base, the J end by 0 bases, with 10 bases between. The CDR3 contains 16 residues. The CDR3 DNA is TGTGCCAGTAGTATAGGGACAGTCCGCTCCTACAATGAGCAGTTCTTC. It is translated as CASSIGTVRSYNEQFF.

CDR3 residues: CASKDKTQYF. The CDR3 DNA follows: TGTGCCAGCAAGGATAAGACCCAGTACTTC. This chain links TRBV28 with TRBJ2-5, with D unclear. CDR1 MDHEN and CDR2 SYDVKM come from the germline V gene. CDR3 size: 10 residues. The V gene lost 7 bases and the J gene lost 6 bases, with 6 bases spanning the gap.

This chain uses TRBV5-5 with TRBJ2-4; a weak D match, TRBD2 (5 bases). Trimming stripped 4 bases from V and 0 bases from J, with 14 bases between. The CDR3 consists of 16 residues. Germline CDR1 and CDR2: SGHKS and YYEKEE (reference sequence). As DNA, the CDR3 is TGTGCCAGCAGCCCCCGGGGTAGGGAAGCCAAAAACATTCAGTACTTC. The encoded protein is CASSPRGREAKNIQYF.

The chain is built from TRBV7-9 and TRBJ2-1; D is unresolved. This CDR3 spans 14 amino acids. The germline V gene encodes CDR1 SEHNR and CDR2 FQNEAQ (reference sequence). Trimming shortened V by 4 bases and J by 6 bases, and 13 bases separated the two germline ends. CDR3 nucleotides: TGTGCCAGCAGCTCCGCTTATGGTGTCAATGAGCAGTTCTTC. It codes for CASSSAYGVNEQFF. The variable domain in full, with the rest retrieved from reference TRBV7-9 and TRBJ2-1, is DTGVSQNPRHKITKRGQNVTFRCDPISEHNRLYWYRQTLGQGPEFLTYFQNEAQLEKSRLLSDRFSAERPKGSFSTLEIQRTEQGDSAMYLCASSSAYGVNEQFFGPGTRLTVL.

This clone was seen a single time. The chain joins TRBV4-3 to TRBJ1-1; D possibly corresponds to TRBD1 (5 bases). Trimming cost V 4 bases and J 2 bases, with 11 bases left between them. CDR3 length: 14 amino acids. From germline, CDR1 is LGHNA and CDR2 YSLEER. This CDR3 is CASSLGTHNTEAFF. The CDR3 DNA reads TGCGCCAGCAGCCTCGGGACTCATAACACTGAAGCTTTCTTT.

Points on this clone: At one end, the junction sequence differs from germline, possibly due to a read error. The gene calls are TRBV4-2 and TRBJ2-7; D call uncertain. CDR1 LGHNA and CDR2 YNFKEQ come from the germline V gene. CDR3 length: 13 amino acids. CDR3: CASSQGRSYEQYF. As DNA, the CDR3 is TGTGCCAGCAGTCAAGGACGGTCCTACGAGCAGTACTTC.

V usage is TRBV13 and J usage is TRBJ2-7; a possible D gene is TRBD2 (6 bases). CDR3 length equals 14 residues. Germline-derived CDR1 and CDR2 are PRHDT and FYEKMQ (reference sequence). V was shortened by 5 bases and J by 0 bases, with 11 bases between the two germline ends. The CDR3 loop reads CASSPVGLSYEQYF. CDR3 sequence (DNA): TGTGCCAGCAGCCCTGTGGGACTCTCCTACGAGCAGTACTTC.

The chain links TRBV27 to TRBJ1-1, with TRBD1 as a possible D gene (6 bases). Germline loops: CDR1 MNHEY, CDR2 SMNVEV (reference sequence). V shed 6 bases and J shed 1 base, with 15 bases lying between them. This CDR3 comprises 15 residues. The CDR3 coding sequence is TGTGCCAGCAGCCTTCAACAGGGAAGGAACACTGAAGCTTTCTTT. Its protein is CASSLQQGRNTEAFF.

Regarding this clone: This likely traces to a read error, being one base from a far larger clone. Because it lacks the conserved phenylalanine or tryptophan at the end, this CDR3 is likely a read error. In DNA form, the CDR3 reads TGTGCCAGCAGCTCGGCATTGAACACTGAAGCTTTCCTT. It yields the protein CASSSALNTEAFL. The V gene is TRBV5-1, the J gene TRBJ1-1, with D unresolved. CDR3 size: 13 residues. From germline, CDR1 is SGHRS and CDR2 YFSETQ.

The CDR3 DNA is TGTGCCATCAGTGAGTCCACAGGGGGGAACACCATATATTTT. The encoded protein is CAISESTGGNTIYF. This chain joins TRBV10-3 and TRBJ1-3, with TRBD1 matching 8 bases. Germline V gene sequence: CDR1 ENHRY, CDR2 SYGVKD. Trimming took 0 bases from V and 7 from J; bases not matched to a gene: 2. The CDR3 covers 14 residues.

This clone has just one count. CDR3 sequence reads: CASSARDFYNEQFF. CDR3 sequence (DNA): TGTGCCAGCAGCGCCCGGGACTTCTACAATGAGCAGTTCTTC. The J gene is TRBJ2-1, the V gene TRBV9; maybe TRBD2 (6 bases). The CDR3 runs 14 residues. V lost 3 bases and J 3 bases, leaving 10 bases between the germline ends. Germline CDR1 reads SGDLS; CDR2 reads YYNGEE.

As to this clone: The sample has other DNA sequences that encode this CDR3 too. The chain uses TRBV11-2 and TRBJ2-3, with TRBD1 as a possible D gene (6 bases). The CDR3 is 15 amino acids. The ends were cut back, 4 bases at V and 1 base at J, with 12 bases in the middle. Germline V lookup: CDR1 SGHAT, CDR2 FQNNGV. The CDR3 sequence: CASSSGGRGTDTQYF. In DNA form, the CDR3 reads TGTGCCAGCAGCTCTGGGGGCCGAGGCACAGATACGCAGTATTTT.

This chain uses TRBV4-3 with TRBJ2-7; D is ambiguous. From germline, CDR1 is LGHNA and CDR2 YSLEER. V shed 1 base and J shed 4 bases, with 8 bases lying between them. The CDR3 length is 13 residues. CDR3 residues: CASSQGHSYEQYF. CDR3 DNA sequence: TGCGCCAGCAGCCAAGGGCACAGTTACGAGCAGTACTTC.

Comments on this clone: A junction boundary mismatches the germline segment, possibly from a read error. This chain connects TRBV7-6 to TRBJ2-2, with TRBD2 matching 11 bases. This CDR3 spans 15 amino acids. CDR1 and CDR2 from the germline V gene are SGHVS and FNYEAQ. The CDR3 reads CASTLGTSGSGELFF. The CDR3 region has the DNA TGTGCCAGCACCTTAGGGACTAGCGGTTCCGGGGAGCTGTTTTTT.

J is TRBJ2-4 and V is TRBV16; D is perhaps TRBD1 (6 bases). Trimming took 2 bases from V and 8 from J, leaving 19 bases between them. There are 16 residues in the CDR3. The germline CDR1 and CDR2 sequences are KGHSY and FQNENV. In nucleotides, the CDR3 is TGTGCCAGCAGCCAAGCCGAAACAGGGAATTGGGACATTCAGTACTTC. Its translation is CASSQAETGNWDIQYF.

The rearrangement uses TRBV7-9 and TRBJ2-5, with TRBD2 identical over 7 bases. The CDR3 totals 16 residues. Trimming removed 5 bases from V and 5 bases from J; junction bases left unmatched: 14. Germline lookup yields CDR1 SEHNR and CDR2 FQNEAQ (reference sequence). The CDR3 here is CASSPRMGPGRETQYF. The CDR3 bases are TGTGCCAGCAGCCCTCGAATGGGCCCCGGGAGGGAGACCCAGTACTTC.

This clone was observed a single time. The chain recombines TRBV10-3 with TRBJ2-7, with TRBD1 matching 8 bases. Losses at the gene ends were 3 bases for V and 1 base for J; bases not matched to a gene: 8. This CDR3 comprises 16 residues. Germline V gene lookup returns CDR1 ENHRY and CDR2 SYGVKD. The CDR3 sequence is CAISDSGGAGSYEQYF. The CDR3 DNA is TGTGCCATCAGTGACTCAGGGGGCGCTGGGTCCTACGAGCAGTACTTC.

The chain employs TRBV4-3 and TRBJ1-4; D possibly corresponds to TRBD1 (5 bases). Deletions cut 0 bases from V and 5 bases from J, with 13 bases between. The CDR3 runs 16 residues. In germline, CDR1 is LGHNA, CDR2 YSLEER. CDR3 DNA: TGCGCCAGCAGCCAAGAGTGGGGCCCACTAAATGAAAAACTGTTTTTT. This translates into CASSQEWGPLNEKLFF.

This chain joins TRBV11-3 and TRBJ2-1; 10 bases are shared with TRBD2. J lost 8 bases, V lost 1 base, and 5 bases had no gene match. The CDR3 runs 15 residues. The germline CDR1 and CDR2 sequences are SGHNT and YENEEA. CDR3 sequence reads: CASSLGSGGADEQFF. The CDR3 DNA follows: TGTGCCAGCAGCTTAGGAAGCGGGGGGGCGGATGAGCAGTTCTTC.

V is TRBV27 and J is TRBJ1-1, with a possible D match to TRBD1 (5 bases). V dropped 3 bases and J dropped 4 bases, with 9 bases sitting between them. The CDR3 is 13 amino acids. CDR1 and CDR2 (germline): MNHEY, SMNVEV (reference sequence). The CDR3 nucleotides are TGTGCCAGCAGTTTTTTTGGGGGCACTGAAGCTTTCTTT. Protein product: CASSFFGGTEAFF.

This chain links TRBV5-6 with TRBJ2-7; D is possibly TRBD1 (5 bases). The CDR3 length is 14 residues. Germline V gene sequence: CDR1 SGHDT, CDR2 YYEEEE. Trimming cost V 3 bases and J 3 bases, with 13 bases left between them. This CDR3 is CASSWGRQVYEQYF. As DNA, the CDR3 is TGTGCCAGCAGCTGGGGCCGGCAGGTCTACGAGCAGTACTTC.

J is TRBJ1-1 and V is TRBV6-5, with D unresolved. Looked up from germline, CDR1 is MNHEY and CDR2 is SVGAGI. CDR3 length: 13 residues. V was trimmed by 6 bases and J by 6 bases, leaving 14 bases between them. CDR3 nucleotides: TGTGCCAGCAGCCCCGATATGGCCGCTGAAGCTTTCTTT. Amino acid sequence: CASSPDMAAEAFF.